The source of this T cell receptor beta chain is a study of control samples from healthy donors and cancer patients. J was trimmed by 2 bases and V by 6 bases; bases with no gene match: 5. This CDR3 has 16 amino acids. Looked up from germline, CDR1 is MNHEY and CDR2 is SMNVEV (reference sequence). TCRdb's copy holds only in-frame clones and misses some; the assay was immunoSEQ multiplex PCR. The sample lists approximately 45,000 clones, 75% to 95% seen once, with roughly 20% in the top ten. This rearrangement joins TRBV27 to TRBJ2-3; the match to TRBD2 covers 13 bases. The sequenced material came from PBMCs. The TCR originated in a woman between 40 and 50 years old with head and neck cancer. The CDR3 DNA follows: TGTGCCAGCAGGGGGACTAGCGGGGTCGACACAGATACGCAGTATTTT. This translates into CASRGTSGVDTDTQYF.